This is a list of T cell receptor beta chains from one sample in a study of beta chain features in type 1 diabetes. Sequencing used immunoSEQ multiplex PCR; TCRdb keeps in-frame clones, though not all of them. This table holds fewer than 550,000 clones, over 9.5% found once. Sequenced material: naive CD4+ T cells from blood. Receptors originate from a young woman in good health. CDR3s include the opening cysteine and the closing phenylalanine or tryptophan. A D gene is named only where the DNA matches it firmly.

v_call	j_call	d_call	cdr3_aa
TRBV7-9	TRBJ2-1	NA	CASTSRGEILNEQFF
TRBV30	TRBJ1-2	NA	CAWSGGWGYTF
TRBV18	TRBJ1-1	TRBD1	CASSTGVNTEAFF
TRBV9	TRBJ2-6	NA	CASSVGANVLTF
TRBV14	TRBJ2-2	NA	CASSQEPAGSRELFF
TRBV7-2	TRBJ2-1	TRBD2	CASSRLAGSYNEQFF
TRBV7-2	TRBJ2-1	NA	CASSLAPGLYNEQFF
TRBV7-9	TRBJ2-1	TRBD2	CASSSAGLAAYNEQFF
TRBV5-1	TRBJ1-3	NA	CASSALQGSSGNTIYF
TRBV30	TRBJ2-1	NA	CAWSVRGLALYNEQFF
TRBV29-1	TRBJ2-1	NA	CSVERVRSEDEQFF
TRBV29-1	TRBJ2-5	NA	CSVEDPPGGGETQYF
TRBV5-4	TRBJ2-5	NA	CASTRFSGRYQETQYF
TRBV7-2	TRBJ1-4	NA	CASSGGALNEKLFF
TRBV5-1	TRBJ2-3	NA	CASSLGDTQYF
TRBV19	TRBJ2-6	TRBD2	CASSSPGLAGSGANVLTF
TRBV14	TRBJ1-4	TRBD1	CASSQLGQGGSEKLFF
TRBV29-1	TRBJ1-3	NA	CSVEDQLVAGNTIYF
TRBV7-9	TRBJ2-1	TRBD1	CASRITGTDNEQFF
TRBV5-1	TRBJ2-1	NA	CASSLAEGEQFF
TRBV2	TRBJ1-6	NA	CASSVEYNSPLHF
TRBV9	TRBJ2-1	NA	CASSVDGDSYNEQFF
TRBV7-8	TRBJ2-4	NA	CASSLYRPGALNIQYF
TRBV7-2	TRBJ2-2	NA	CASRRKGRENTGELFF
TRBV14	TRBJ2-1	NA	CASSQALTSATNNEQFF
TRBV27	TRBJ2-6	NA	CASSSPISGANVLTF
TRBV9	TRBJ1-2	TRBD1	CASSAQQGSYGYTF
TRBV7-2	TRBJ2-3	NA	CASSPTASTDTQYF
TRBV27	TRBJ2-3	TRBD1	CASREAGGNTDTQYF
TRBV7-2	TRBJ2-1	TRBD2	CASIPGLAGWSEQFF
TRBV7-9	TRBJ2-1	TRBD2	CASSPRAGAYNEQFF
TRBV5-1	TRBJ2-2	NA	CASETGSGTGELFF
TRBV5-1	TRBJ2-5	NA	CASSLEGRVGETQYF
TRBV13	TRBJ1-2	TRBD1	CASSSWTGGGGYTF
TRBV5-6	TRBJ2-1	TRBD1	CASSRTGTSYNEQFF
TRBV25-1	TRBJ2-2	TRBD1	CASSQLPGQANTGELFF
TRBV5-1	TRBJ2-2	NA	CASSRGNLVTGELFF
TRBV5-8	TRBJ1-4	TRBD1	CASSIRQGANEKLFF
TRBV14	TRBJ1-1	TRBD1	CASSQGQGLRLEAFF
TRBV29-1	TRBJ1-1	NA	CSVERAGSEDTEAFF
TRBV2	TRBJ2-1	NA	CASTYRGGSSYNEQFF
TRBV4-1	TRBJ1-3	NA	CASSPSEGGNTIYF
TRBV14	TRBJ2-2	NA	CASSQLRAGELFF
TRBV14	TRBJ2-1	NA	CASSQVHNNEQFF
TRBV7-8	TRBJ2-1	NA	CASSLQVSAYNEQFF
TRBV6-5	TRBJ2-4	NA	CASSNPGRNIQYF
TRBV27	TRBJ2-7	NA	CASSSLAASYEQYF
TRBV7-2	TRBJ2-1	TRBD2	CASSLGISGRSGNEQFF
TRBV4-3	TRBJ2-3	NA	CASSQDDNPSTDTQYF
TRBV19	TRBJ2-7	NA	CASSNLGEQYF
TRBV15	TRBJ1-2	TRBD1	CATSRDGDRGIGYTF
TRBV4-1	TRBJ1-5	NA	CASSQGGGRSNQPQHF
TRBV13	TRBJ2-3	NA	CASSLSRESADTQYF
TRBV6-6	TRBJ1-3	TRBD1	CASSARGRLSGNTIYF